This note documents a single TCR beta chain sequence. Its antigen target is currently unknown. The input lacks base qualities; no much larger clone sits a single base away. This entry comes from a study of blood T cell repertoires in COVID-19 (dated by TCRdb to the early 2020s). The study in broad terms: Samples from collaborators originated in the United States, Italy and Spain and spanned both the acute and convalescent phases of COVID-19. The prospective study material was composed of cDNA or gDNA derived from T cells, B-cell-depleted T cells, or PBMCs. Deeply sampled blood TCRbeta repertoires from subjects exposed to, actively infected with, or recovered from COVID-19 were included in the dataset. The repertoires were released in a freely available public database intended as a resource for research on the immune response to SARS-CoV-2. Samples were obtained from the ongoing ImmuneRACE study (first 160 participants) and from over 1,000 subjects provided by 6 global collaborators. A de-identified subject ID, COVID-19 status, age in years and sex were almost always included in the sample metadata. Where available, HLA class I and class II types were taken from metadata supplied by the sample provider and were not determined by assay-based typing.

The immunoSEQ Assay, a bias-controlled multiplex PCR, was used to amplify TCRbeta CDR3 regions from genomic DNA. On the authors' methods: Within the assay, amplification of reference gene primers was used to estimate how many nucleated cells each sample contained. To quantify the absolute abundance of each unique TCRbeta CDR3 rearrangement, sequence reads were collapsed and filtered. Productive Simpson clonality was computed per sample as the square root of Simpson's diversity index over productive rearrangements. Here the immuneACCESS table is served through TCRdb, limited to in-frame sequences with V and J called. Missing clones are a known gap in these copies; in checked studies unresolved V genes cover under half, and the rest lacks a known reason. V, J and clone size were drawn from that table, and D and trimming were deduced from the DNA. For this sample there are approximately 260,000 clones; around 89% appear just once. The top ten hold 3% to 4.5% of the sample.

The paper as a whole reports these results and caveats: The quantity of clinical and demographic metadata differed by source and by participant and was supplied without curation.

CDR3 length: 17 amino acids, cysteine to phenylalanine. Just CDR3 DNA is preserved here, 51 bases in frame from base 1. V is reduced by 7 bases and J by 1 base, leaving a spacing of 22 bases between them. Based on the germline V gene (reference sequence), the CDR1 and CDR2 sequences are MNHEY and SMNVEV. The collaborating institutions used their own protocols to collect whole blood in K2EDTA tubes. For TCRbeta analysis, collaborator samples were shipped as frozen whole blood, as isolated PBMCs, or as DNA extracted from either sample type. The V gene is TRBV27 and the J gene is TRBJ1-1, with the D gene call left open. The sequencing input was peripheral blood. This clonotype originated in a woman aged 40 to 50 with acute or convalescent COVID-19. CDR3 region: CASMRFGHPSENTEAFF. The DNA is as follows: TGTGCCAGCATGAGGTTCGGTCACCCTAGTGAGAACACTGAAGCTTTCTTT.